A single sample gave rise to the 23 T cell receptor beta chains below, sequenced in a study of T-cell memory formation after mild COVID-19. TCRdb ran MiXCR on the 5' RACE reads and lists one entry per CDR3 protein. The sample yields 250,000 to 300,000 distinct CDR3 sequences, approximately 7.6% seen once. The source material was PBMCs or a T cell subset sorted from them (not recorded which). These receptors originate from a man aged 18 to 30 who had mild COVID-19 (a few samples of this study predate the infection). Cell type and time point are not known.

A few counts support this clonotype. The V and J genes are TRBV7-6 and TRBJ2-3; tentative D call: TRBD2 (6 bases). V was trimmed by 4 bases and J by 5 bases, leaving 16 bases between them. This CDR3 is built from 15 residues. CDR1 and CDR2 from the germline V gene are SGHVS and FNYEAQ. This CDR3 is CASSSSGGIIDTQYF. CDR3 sequence (DNA): TGTGCCAGCAGCTCCTCCGGGGGTATTATAGATACGCAGTATTTT.

There are many counts of this clonotype. The J gene is TRBJ2-3, the V gene TRBV3-1; D gene unclear. Trimming stripped 0 bases from V and 5 bases from J, with 12 bases between. CDR1 is LGHDT and CDR2 is YNNKEL in the germline V gene (reference sequence). This CDR3 has 15 residues. This chain's CDR3 is CASSQENLKVDTQYF. CDR3 nucleotide sequence: TGTGCCAGCAGCCAAGAAAACCTAAAGGTAGATACGCAGTATTTT.

This chain connects TRBV12-3 or TRBV12-4 to TRBJ2-1; D gene uncertain. Trimming took 5 bases from V and 7 from J, leaving 9 bases between them. This CDR3 spans 12 amino acids. The CDR3 DNA sequence: TGTGCCAGCAGTCCTCTGGCAAATGAGCAGTTCTTC. Translated, it gives CASSPLANEQFF.

The chain recombines TRBV28 with TRBJ2-1; D unresolved. CDR3 size: 15 residues. Per the germline V gene, CDR1 is MDHEN and CDR2 is SYDVKM. The ends were cut back, 3 bases at V and 9 bases at J, with 18 bases in the middle. CDR3 amino acids: CASSLFQSKRGEQFF. The DNA for the CDR3 is TGTGCCAGCAGTTTGTTCCAGAGCAAGCGAGGTGAGCAGTTCTTC.

A few counts support this clonotype. The genes are TRBV12-3 or TRBV12-4 and TRBJ1-2; a weak D match, TRBD1 (6 bases). CDR3 size: 14 residues. V gave up 3 bases and J gave up 7 bases, with 15 bases separating them. The CDR3 DNA reads TGTGCCAGCAGTTTCCACGACAGGTTGGCTGGCTACACCTTC. This gives the protein CASSFHDRLAGYTF.

At least ten counts were recorded for this clonotype. V usage is TRBV11-2 and J usage is TRBJ2-1, with 8 nucleotides matching TRBD2. Trimming at V came to 0 bases and at J to 4 bases, leaving 14 bases not matched to a gene. This CDR3 has 19 residues. Germline values: CDR1 SGHAT, CDR2 FQNNGV. The CDR3 nucleotides are TGTGCCAGCAGCTTAGAAGGGGCAGAGGCGGGGGGTGTGTACAATGAGCAGTTCTTC. Protein product: CASSLEGAEAGGVYNEQFF.

This clonotype was recorded many times. This may come from a read error, since a much larger clone is one base off. The J gene is TRBJ2-7, the V gene TRBV6-5, with 7 bases fitting TRBD1. J was trimmed by 3 bases and V by 2 bases; bases with no gene match: 1. Germline-derived CDR1 and CDR2 are MNHEY and SVGAGI. The CDR3 has 13 amino acids. The CDR3 region is CASSYRDSYEQYF. The CDR3, as DNA: TGTGCCAGCAGTTACCGGGACAGCTACGAGCAGTACTTC.

This clonotype has only a few counts. V is TRBV7-9 and J is TRBJ2-7; possible D gene TRBD2, 5 bases. The V end was cut by 10 bases, the J end by 0 bases, with 10 bases between. The CDR3 contains 12 residues. Germline CDR1 reads SEHNR; CDR2 reads FQNEAQ (reference sequence). CDR3 loop: CAISTNSYEQYV. In nucleotides, the CDR3 is TGTGCCATCTCGACTAACTCCTACGAGCAGTACGTC.

The rearrangement uses TRBV7-2 and TRBJ1-4; possibly TRBD1 for D (5 bases). The CDR3 runs 15 residues. CDR1 and CDR2 (germline): SGHTA, FQGNSA. V was trimmed by 1 base and J by 11 bases, leaving 17 bases between them. The CDR3 DNA is TGTGCCAGCAGCTTAGGGCAGGGCTCGGGACGGAAACTGTTTTTT. The encoded protein is CASSLGQGSGRKLFF.

Ten or more counts support this clonotype. The rearrangement joins TRBV7-2 to TRBJ2-1, with TRBD2 identical over 7 bases. Germline CDR1 and CDR2: SGHTA and FQGNSA. After removal of 5 bases from V and 5 bases from J, the junction contained 12 bases not matched to a gene. The CDR3 totals 16 residues. CDR3: CASSLGGTPLNNEQFF. The CDR3 coding sequence is TGTGCCAGCAGCCTGGGGGGGACTCCCCTTAACAATGAGCAGTTCTTC.

This clonotype has only a few counts. The V call is TRBV7-8, the J call TRBJ1-2, with 9 bases identical to TRBD1. Germline CDR1 is SGHVS and CDR2 is FQNEAQ. The CDR3 is 15 residues long. Losses at the gene ends were 5 bases for V and 4 bases for J; bases not matched to a gene: 8. The DNA of the CDR3 is TGTGCCAGCAGCGACAGACAGGGGGGCACCTATGGCTACACCTTC. Translated: CASSDRQGGTYGYTF.

This clonotype was counted a few times. The V call is TRBV9, the J call TRBJ2-3, with 9 bases lining up with TRBD2. Unmatched junction bases numbered 4, after V lost 4 bases and J lost 4 bases. Looked up from germline, CDR1 is SGDLS and CDR2 is YYNGEE. The CDR3 spans 14 residues. The CDR3, as DNA: TGTGCCAGCAGCTCCCGACTAGCGGCAGATACGCAGTATTTT. Its translation is CASSSRLAADTQYF.

This clonotype occurred many times. The chain uses TRBV2 and TRBJ2-3; 7 nucleotides match TRBD2. CDR1 is SNHLY and CDR2 is FYNNEI in the germline V gene. Trimming at V came to 4 bases and at J to 1 base, leaving 8 bases not matched to a gene. The CDR3 runs 16 residues. The CDR3 loop reads CASSVTAGVRTDTQYF. CDR3 coding DNA: TGTGCCAGCAGTGTAACGGCGGGGGTGCGCACAGATACGCAGTATTTT. Combining the CDR3 with reference TRBV2 and TRBJ2-3 gives the whole variable domain EPEVTQTPSHQVTQMGQEVILRCVPISNHLYFYWYRQILGQKVEFLVSFYNNEISEKSEIFDDQFSVERPDGSNFTLKIRSTKLEDSAMYFCASSVTAGVRTDTQYFGPGTRLTVL.

Many counts were recorded for this clonotype. This chain uses TRBV30 with TRBJ2-5; D perhaps matches TRBD1 (5 bases). V was shortened by 2 bases and J by 7 bases, with 14 bases between the two germline ends. This CDR3 comprises 13 residues. Germline V gene lookup returns CDR1 GTSNPN and CDR2 SVGIG (reference sequence). The CDR3 here is CAWSIQGVVTQYF. The CDR3 DNA sequence: TGTGCCTGGAGTATCCAAGGGGTTGTGACCCAGTACTTC.

The chain combines TRBV20-1 with TRBJ1-3; the D gene is possibly TRBD1 (5 bases). There are 14 residues in the CDR3. In germline, CDR1 is DFQATT, CDR2 SNEGSKA (reference sequence). Trimming shortened V by 1 base and J by 3 bases, and 10 bases separated the two germline ends. CDR3 nucleotides: TGCAGTGCTAGAGTGGGGGGTGGTGGAAACACCATATATTTT. Translated, it gives CSARVGGGGNTIYF.

This clonotype turned up a few times. The chain combines TRBV12-3 or TRBV12-4 with TRBJ2-1; TRBD2 aligns across 7 bases. V gave up 7 bases and J gave up 7 bases; unmatched junction bases: 13. The length of the CDR3 is 15 residues. CDR3 residues: CASTLGGDYWNEQFF. DNA of the CDR3: TGTGCCAGCACGTTGGGGGGGGATTATTGGAATGAGCAGTTCTTC.

This clonotype was seen at least ten times. The chain carries TRBV5-1 and TRBJ1-6, with a weak D call TRBD1 (5 bases). The V gene lost 4 bases and the J gene lost 8 bases, with 10 bases spanning the gap. The CDR3 has 13 amino acids. Germline CDR1 and CDR2: SGHRS and YFSETQ. The CDR3 is CASSQKQDSPLHF. The CDR3 region has the DNA TGCGCCAGCAGCCAAAAACAGGATTCACCCCTCCACTTT.

This clonotype was detected ten times or more. The chain employs TRBV12-3 or TRBV12-4 and TRBJ1-1; tentatively, D is TRBD1 (6 bases). The CDR3 is 16 amino acids. Trimming removed 4 bases at V and 0 bases at J, with 15 bases between. The CDR3 nucleotides are TGTGCCAGCAGTTATAACGGGGGGCTAATGAACACTGAAGCTTTCTTT. It encodes CASSYNGGLMNTEAFF.

There are a few counts of this clonotype. This rearrangement joins TRBV12-3 or TRBV12-4 to TRBJ1-2; D call uncertain. The V and J ends lost 8 bases and 2 bases respectively, with 18 bases between them. The CDR3 runs to 15 residues. CDR3 region: CASSRMVVENYGYTF. CDR3 DNA: TGTGCCAGCTCCCGGATGGTTGTAGAGAACTATGGCTACACCTTC.

This clonotype occurred a few times. J is TRBJ1-1 and V is TRBV7-9; D might be TRBD1 (5 bases). With 5 bases removed from V and 11 bases from J, the gap between germline ends came to 18 bases. The CDR3 length is 13 residues. Germline CDR1 reads SEHNR; CDR2 reads FQNEAQ (reference sequence). In nucleotides, the CDR3 is TGTGCCAGCAGCCGTGAAGTTGGGGCGGATGCTTTCTTT. This gives the protein CASSREVGADAFF.

This clonotype was counted only a few times. The chain employs TRBV20-1 and TRBJ2-5; TRBD2 might be the D (6 bases). V lost 6 bases and J 7 bases, leaving 15 bases between the germline ends. There are 12 residues in the CDR3. The germline gives CDR1 DFQATT, CDR2 SNEGSKA (reference sequence). CDR3 region: CSALPGVGTQYF. In DNA form, the CDR3 reads TGCAGTGCCCTCCCGGGGGTCGGGACCCAGTACTTC.

This clonotype occurred a few times. The chain carries TRBV6-2 or TRBV6-3 and TRBJ1-6, with D possibly TRBD1 on 5 matching bases. With 6 bases removed from V and 10 bases from J, the gap between germline ends came to 22 bases. CDR1 and CDR2 (germline): MNHEY, SVGEGT. The CDR3 is 16 residues long. The CDR3 is CASSLASQAMESPLHF. CDR3 in DNA: TGTGCCAGCAGCCTAGCGTCACAGGCTATGGAATCACCCCTCCACTTT.

This clonotype turned up a few times. The rearrangement uses TRBV6-2 or TRBV6-3 and TRBJ2-1, with 11 bases lining up with TRBD1. V lost 6 bases, J lost 8 bases, and 9 bases stayed unmatched. Germline V gene data show CDR1 as MNHEY and CDR2 as SVGEGT. There are 15 residues in the CDR3. CDR3 nucleotide sequence: TGTGCCAGCAGCCTCCTATGGACAGGGGGCGATGAGCAGTTCTTC. It codes for CASSLLWTGGDEQFF.